Listed here are 24 T cell receptor beta chains from one sample, sequenced in a study of T cells expressing NK-cell markers. TCRdb reanalyzed the 5' RACE reads and collapses them to one entry per CDR3 protein, without DNA. The record lists a few hundred thousand distinct CDR3 sequences, of which the ten most abundant hold around 5.3%. Sequenced sample: blood T cells: a sorted CD56 or NKG2C T cell subset, CD4+ or CD8+ T cells, or bulk PBMC T cells (not recorded which). These receptors were taken from a man between 18 and 69 years old in good health.

CDR3 loop: CASSLGSGWQMKDTGELFF. The chain recombines TRBV12-3 or TRBV12-4 with TRBJ2-2; TCRdb's D gene call, TRBD1, goes unchecked for lack of DNA. CDR3 length: 19 amino acids.

The chain has TRBV20-1 and TRBJ2-1; the TCRdb call, TRBD2, lacks DNA for checking. The length of the CDR3 is 18 residues. Germline V gene sequence: CDR1 DFQATT, CDR2 SNEGSKA (reference sequence). CDR3 sequence: CSARDILSRGATYNEQFF.

The CDR3 loop reads CSAKPGAGNQPQHF. The chain carries TRBV20-1 and TRBJ1-5; without DNA, the TCRdb call of TRBD1 cannot be checked. Germline CDR1 reads DFQATT; CDR2 reads SNEGSKA (reference sequence). CDR3 size: 14 residues.

The genes are TRBV11-2 and TRBJ2-1; checking the TCRdb D call of TRBD2 is not possible without DNA. Germline CDR1 reads SGHAT; CDR2 reads FQNNGV. The CDR3 has 18 residues. This CDR3 reads CASNPKGSGGVSYNEQFF.

This sequence joins TRBV21-1 and TRBJ1-5; TCRdb's D call of TRBD1 is untestable without DNA. TRBV21-1 is annotated as a pseudogene. The CDR3 covers 14 residues. The CDR3 protein is CASSKTGWNQPQHF.

CDR3 protein: CSVGRRGVARGNSGANVLTF. This chain joins TRBV29-1 and TRBJ2-6; the TRBD1 assignment by TCRdb is unverifiable without DNA. The CDR3 runs to 20 residues. Germline V gene data show CDR1 as SQVTM and CDR2 as ANQGSEA.

The chain is built from TRBV5-1 and TRBJ2-5; the TCRdb D gene call, TRBD1, has no DNA to confirm it. The germline gives CDR1 SGHRS, CDR2 YFSETQ. CDR3 length equals 14 residues. CDR3 in amino acids: CASRPGVAQETQYF.

The CDR3 reads CSAKRGVGASDTQYF. The J gene is TRBJ2-3, the V gene TRBV20-1; TCRdb returns TRBD2, unconfirmable since there is no DNA. This CDR3 is 15 amino acids long. Germline-derived CDR1 and CDR2 are DFQATT and SNEGSKA (reference sequence).

This chain connects TRBV20-1 to TRBJ2-1; TCRdb proposes TRBD1, but this gene call is untestable without DNA. The CDR3 runs 14 residues. Germline V gene data show CDR1 as DFQATT and CDR2 as SNEGSKA (reference sequence). The CDR3 reads CSALDRGPLNEQFF.

The rearrangement links TRBV7-9 to TRBJ2-2; the TCRdb D gene call, TRBD1, has no DNA to confirm it. Looked up from germline, CDR1 is SEHNR and CDR2 is FQNEAQ (reference sequence). The CDR3 sequence is 14 residues long. The CDR3 sequence: CASSFTGPTGELFF. Filled out from reference TRBV7-9 and TRBJ2-2, the complete variable domain reads DTGVSQNPRHKITKRGQNVTFRCDPISEHNRLYWYRQTLGQGPEFLTYFQNEAQLEKSRLLSDRFSAERPKGSFSTLEIQRTEQGDSAMYLCASSFTGPTGELFFGEGSRLTVL.

The chain combines TRBV4-2 with TRBJ2-3; TCRdb calls TRBD1, which cannot be checked without DNA. CDR3 size: 18 residues. The germline gives CDR1 LGHNA, CDR2 YNFKEQ. The CDR3 region is CASSQDSGGRGLTDTQYF.

The CDR3 loop is CSAISGGSSYNEQFF. This chain joins TRBV20-1 and TRBJ2-1; TCRdb lists TRBD2, though no DNA is available to test this call. Germline V gene sequence: CDR1 DFQATT, CDR2 SNEGSKA (reference sequence). The CDR3 contains 15 residues.

CDR3 protein: CATSEGGSTTEQFF. V usage is TRBV24-1 and J usage is TRBJ2-1; TCRdb's D call, TRBD1, is unchecked because there is no DNA. CDR1 and CDR2 (germline): KGHDR, SFDVKD. The CDR3 sequence is 14 residues long.

This chain connects TRBV3-1 to TRBJ1-4; the TRBD1 assignment by TCRdb is unverifiable without DNA. CDR3 length equals 12 residues. Germline lookup yields CDR1 LGHDT and CDR2 YNNKEL (reference sequence). The CDR3 here is CASSHGQGKLFF.

The chain carries TRBV3-1 and TRBJ2-5; TCRdb selects TRBD1, and the lack of DNA leaves this call unchecked. The CDR3 contains 17 residues. The germline CDR1 and CDR2 sequences are LGHDT and YNNKEL (reference sequence). CDR3 sequence reads: CASSQRGRGQYKETQYF.

The chain uses TRBV27 and TRBJ2-1; absent DNA, TCRdb's TRBD2 call cannot be checked. The CDR3 is 18 residues long. In germline, CDR1 is MNHEY, CDR2 SMNVEV (reference sequence). CDR3 amino acids: CASSHSAGSGGRYNEQFF.

The CDR3 loop reads CASSQDGRGQETQYF. The rearrangement links TRBV3-1 to TRBJ2-5; TCRdb's D gene call, TRBD2, goes unchecked for lack of DNA. Germline CDR1 is LGHDT and CDR2 is YNNKEL (reference sequence). CDR3 length equals 15 residues.

V and J are TRBV9 and TRBJ2-1; TCRdb indicates TRBD1, and absent DNA this call remains unverified. CDR1 is SGDLS and CDR2 is YYNGEE in the germline V gene. This CDR3 is built from 15 residues. The CDR3 loop is CASSIRTGVGNEQFF.

This rearrangement joins TRBV18 to TRBJ2-1; TCRdb designates TRBD1, a call that cannot be tested without DNA. Germline loops: CDR1 KGHSH, CDR2 LQKENI. This CDR3 comprises 15 residues. This CDR3 is CASSRRGDDYNEQFF.

The chain links TRBV4-2 to TRBJ2-1. There are 11 residues in the CDR3. Germline CDR1 is LGHNA and CDR2 is YNFKEQ. Here the CDR3 reads CASSLTYEQFF.

The chain joins TRBV28 to TRBJ1-5; TCRdb proposes TRBD1, but this gene call is untestable without DNA. The length of the CDR3 is 17 residues. Germline V lookup: CDR1 MDHEN, CDR2 SYDVKM. The CDR3 is CASSLSARTRSNQPQHF.

This sequence joins TRBV20-1 and TRBJ2-7; absent DNA, TCRdb's TRBD1 call cannot be checked. The CDR3 runs 15 residues. Germline V gene sequence: CDR1 DFQATT, CDR2 SNEGSKA (reference sequence). The chain's CDR3 is CSARGERTRTYEQYF.

CDR3 amino acids: CASREGATGELFF. The chain is built from TRBV5-1 and TRBJ2-2; checking the TCRdb D call of TRBD1 is not possible without DNA. The CDR3 totals 13 residues. CDR1 is SGHRS and CDR2 is YFSETQ in the germline V gene.

The chain employs TRBV7-8 and TRBJ2-2; there is no DNA to check the TCRdb D call of TRBD1. CDR3 size: 12 residues. Per germline, CDR1 SGHVS and CDR2 FQNEAQ. CDR3 in amino acids: CASIGKDGELFF.